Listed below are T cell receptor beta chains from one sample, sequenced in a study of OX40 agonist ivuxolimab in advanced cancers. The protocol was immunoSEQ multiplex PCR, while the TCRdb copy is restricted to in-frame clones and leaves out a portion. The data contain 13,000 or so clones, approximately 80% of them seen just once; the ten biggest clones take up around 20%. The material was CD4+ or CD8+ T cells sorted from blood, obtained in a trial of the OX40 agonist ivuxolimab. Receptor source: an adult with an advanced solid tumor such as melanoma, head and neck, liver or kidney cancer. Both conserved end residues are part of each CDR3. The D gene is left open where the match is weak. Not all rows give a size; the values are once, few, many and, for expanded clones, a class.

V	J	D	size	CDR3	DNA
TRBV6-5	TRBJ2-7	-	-	CASSYSGAGPYEQYF	TGTGCCAGCAGTTACTCGGGGGCAGGACCCTACGAGCAGTACTTC
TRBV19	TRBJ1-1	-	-	CATKGGRSMNTEAFF	TGTGCCACCAAAGGAGGCAGGAGTATGAACACTGAAGCTTTCTTT
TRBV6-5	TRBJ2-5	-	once	CASSYSYSGETQYF	TGTGCCAGCAGTTACTCGTACAGCGGCGAGACCCAGTACTTC
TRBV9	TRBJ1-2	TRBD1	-	CASSRQDRVNYGYTF	TGTGCCAGCAGCCGCCAGGACAGGGTGAACTATGGCTACACCTTC
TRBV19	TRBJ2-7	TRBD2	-	CASSIVFSGLYEQYF	TGTGCCAGTAGTATAGTGTTTAGCGGGCTCTACGAGCAGTACTTC
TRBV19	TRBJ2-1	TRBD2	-	CASSLAGPMYNEQFF	TGTGCCAGTAGTCTAGCGGGACCCATGTACAATGAGCAGTTCTTC
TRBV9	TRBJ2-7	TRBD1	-	CASSPTSGTGVLEQYF	TGTGCCAGCAGCCCGACCTCCGGGACAGGGGTCCTCGAGCAGTACTTC
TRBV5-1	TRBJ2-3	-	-	CASSTGLGPRDTQYF	TGCGCCAGCAGCACGGGACTCGGACCCAGGGATACGCAGTATTTT
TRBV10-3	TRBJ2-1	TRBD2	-	CAISGLAGRGEQFF	TGTGCCATCAGCGGGCTAGCGGGAAGGGGTGAGCAGTTCTTC
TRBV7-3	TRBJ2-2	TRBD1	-	CASSKKNRGPFTGELFF	TGTGCCAGCAGCAAAAAAAACAGGGGGCCGTTCACCGGGGAGCTGTTTTTT
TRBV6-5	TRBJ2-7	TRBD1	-	CASGTGSYEQYF	TGTGCCAGCGGGACAGGGTCCTACGAGCAGTACTTC
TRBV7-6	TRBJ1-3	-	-	CASSSGVWSSGNTIYF	TGTGCCAGCAGCTCGGGCGTTTGGAGCTCTGGAAACACCATATATTTT
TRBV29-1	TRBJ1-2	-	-	CSVKLTGSYGYTF	TGCAGCGTTAAACTCACAGGCTCCTATGGCTACACCTTC
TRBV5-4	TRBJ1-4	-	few	CASSFWVSRTAREKLFF	TGTGCCAGCAGCTTTTGGGTCTCAAGGACAGCAAGGGAAAAACTGTTTTTT
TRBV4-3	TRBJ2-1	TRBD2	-	CASSQGVAGGHNEQFF	TGCGCCAGCAGCCAGGGAGTAGCGGGGGGGCACAATGAGCAGTTCTTC
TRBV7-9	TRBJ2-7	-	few	CASSLSSAAYEQYF	TGTGCCAGCAGCCTATCTAGCGCAGCCTACGAGCAGTACTTC
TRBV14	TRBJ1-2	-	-	CASSSGARGYTF	TGTGCCAGCAGCTCGGGGGCGAGAGGCTACACCTTC
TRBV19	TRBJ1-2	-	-	CASSPGSNYGYTF	TGTGCCAGTAGTCCAGGGTCGAACTATGGCTACACCTTC
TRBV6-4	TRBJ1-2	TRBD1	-	CASSYSMGQGLYGYTF	TGTGCCAGCAGTTACTCGATGGGACAGGGGCTCTATGGCTACACCTTC
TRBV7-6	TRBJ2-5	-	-	CASSSYETQYF	TGTGCCAGCAGCTCCTACGAGACCCAGTACTTC
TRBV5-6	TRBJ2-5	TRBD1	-	CASSQTTGGNRETQYF	TGTGCCAGCAGTCAAACGACAGGGGGCAACAGAGAGACCCAGTACTTC
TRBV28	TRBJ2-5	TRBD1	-	CASSLGQAETQYF	TGTGCCAGCAGTTTGGGACAGGCGGAGACCCAGTACTTC
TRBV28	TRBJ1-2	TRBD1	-	CASSFPGTGGYINYGYTF	TGTGCCAGCAGTTTCCCCGGGACAGGGGGCTATATTAACTATGGCTACACCTTC
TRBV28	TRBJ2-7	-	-	CASSLFGGNPYEQYF	TGTGCCAGCAGTTTATTCGGAGGAAATCCCTACGAGCAGTACTTC
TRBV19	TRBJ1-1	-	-	CASSIGGLSGTEAFF	TGTGCCAGTAGTATAGGCGGCCTTAGTGGCACTGAAGCTTTCTTT
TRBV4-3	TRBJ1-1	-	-	CASSQDWGAGTEAFF	TGCGCCAGCAGCCAAGATTGGGGGGCAGGCACTGAAGCTTTCTTT
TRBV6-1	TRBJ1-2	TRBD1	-	CASSDVLLLEQGAHGYGYTF	TGTGCCAGCAGTGATGTCCTGCTCCTAGAACAGGGGGCGCATGGCTATGGCTACACCTTC
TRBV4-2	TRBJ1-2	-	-	CASSRSVVYTF	TGTGCCAGCAGCCGGTCGGTAGTCTACACCTTC
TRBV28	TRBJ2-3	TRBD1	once	CASREGQGSGDTQYF	TGTGCCAGCAGGGAAGGACAGGGAAGCGGCGATACGCAGTATTTT
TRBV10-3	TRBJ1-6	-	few	CAIGEGAGYNSPLHF	TGTGCCATCGGGGAGGGTGCGGGCTATAATTCACCCCTCCACTTT
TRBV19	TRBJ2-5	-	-	CASSIGALDGETQYF	TGTGCCAGTAGTATCGGAGCGCTAGATGGAGAGACCCAGTACTTC
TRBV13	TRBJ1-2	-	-	CASSLQDSINYGYTF	TGTGCCAGCAGCTTGCAGGACTCAATTAACTATGGCTACACCTTC
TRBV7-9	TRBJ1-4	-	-	CASSRPQGRGPNEKLFF	TGTGCCAGCAGTCGCCCCCAGGGGCGCGGGCCTAATGAAAAACTGTTTTTT
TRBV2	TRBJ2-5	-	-	CASSRPRAETQYF	TGTGCCAGCAGTAGACCCAGGGCAGAGACCCAGTACTTC
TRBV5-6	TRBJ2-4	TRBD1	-	CASSPGTGVLAKNIQYF	TGTGCCAGCAGCCCAGGGACAGGAGTGCTAGCCAAAAACATTCAGTACTTC
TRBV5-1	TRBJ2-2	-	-	CASSLAGEFGELFF	TGCGCCAGCAGCTTGGCGGGAGAATTCGGGGAGCTGTTTTTT